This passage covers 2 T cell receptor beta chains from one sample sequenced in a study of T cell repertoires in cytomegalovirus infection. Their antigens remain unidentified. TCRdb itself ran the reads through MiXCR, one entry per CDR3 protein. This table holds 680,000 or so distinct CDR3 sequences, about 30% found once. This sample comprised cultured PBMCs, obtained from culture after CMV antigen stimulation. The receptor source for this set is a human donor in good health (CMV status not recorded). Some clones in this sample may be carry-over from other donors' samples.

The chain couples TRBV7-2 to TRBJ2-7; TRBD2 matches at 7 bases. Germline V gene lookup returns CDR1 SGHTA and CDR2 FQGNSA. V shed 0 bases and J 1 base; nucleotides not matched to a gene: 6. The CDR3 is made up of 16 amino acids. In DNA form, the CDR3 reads TGTGCCAGCAGCTTAGCGCTCGCGGGGGAATCCTACGAGCAGTACTTC. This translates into CASSLALAGESYEQYF.

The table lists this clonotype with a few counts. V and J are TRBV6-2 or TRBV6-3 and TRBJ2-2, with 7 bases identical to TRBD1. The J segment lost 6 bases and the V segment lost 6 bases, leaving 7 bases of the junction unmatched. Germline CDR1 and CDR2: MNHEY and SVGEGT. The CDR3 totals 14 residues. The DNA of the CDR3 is TGTGCCAGCAGCTCCGGACAGGACGCCGGGGAGCTGTTTTTT. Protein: CASSSGQDAGELFF.